A selection of T cell receptor beta chains follows, all from one sample in a study of PD-1 blockade in classical Hodgkin lymphoma. TCRdb keeps only in-frame clones here, not all; method: immunoSEQ multiplex PCR. The sample includes fewer than 8,500 clones, roughly 81% seen only once; the top ten take roughly 30%. The sequencing here drew on peripheral blood mononuclear cells (PBMCs), taken at baseline. These TCRs come from a human donor with classical Hodgkin lymphoma. Each CDR3 is given with its conserved first and last residue. Fields, in order: CDR3 DNA, CDR3 protein, D gene, clone size, V gene, J gene. D genes are given only for firm matches. Clone sizes are given selectively: once, few, many, or a class where the clone is expanded.

CDR3nt: TGTGCCAGTAGTCGGTACGGACAGCTGAACACCGGGGAGCTGTTTTTT
CDR3aa: CASSRYGQLNTGELFF
d_gene: NA
abundance: NA
v_gene: TRBV19
j_gene: TRBJ2-2

CDR3nt: TGTGCCAGCAGCTCACTTAACACCGGGGAGCTGTTTTTT
CDR3aa: CASSSLNTGELFF
d_gene: NA
abundance: NA
v_gene: TRBV7-2
j_gene: TRBJ2-2

CDR3nt: TGCGCCAGCAGTCAGAGGGACAGGGAGGACTATGGCTACACCTTC
CDR3aa: CASSQRDREDYGYTF
d_gene: TRBD1
abundance: once
v_gene: TRBV23-1
j_gene: TRBJ1-2

CDR3nt: TGTGCCTGTGTGCAGGGCAGCTCCTATAATTCACCCCTCCACTTT
CDR3aa: CACVQGSSYNSPLHF
d_gene: NA
abundance: NA
v_gene: TRBV30
j_gene: TRBJ1-6

CDR3nt: TGTGCCAGTAGTAAGACTAGCGGGAGTTTCGATGAGCAGTTCTTC
CDR3aa: CASSKTSGSFDEQFF
d_gene: TRBD2
abundance: medium-sized
v_gene: TRBV19
j_gene: TRBJ2-1

CDR3nt: TGTGCCAGTAGTAACTGGGACAGGGGAGCGGGCGAGCAGTACTTC
CDR3aa: CASSNWDRGAGEQYF
d_gene: TRBD1
abundance: NA
v_gene: TRBV19
j_gene: TRBJ2-7

CDR3nt: TGTGCCAGTAGCCGGGGACAGATCGGCGGGCGCCCTTCCTACGAGCAGTACTTC
CDR3aa: CASSRGQIGGRPSYEQYF
d_gene: TRBD1
abundance: NA
v_gene: TRBV19
j_gene: TRBJ2-7

CDR3nt: TGTGCCAGCAGCCCCCCCCCAGCGAACACCGGGGAGCTGTTTTTT
CDR3aa: CASSPPPANTGELFF
d_gene: NA
abundance: NA
v_gene: TRBV6-5
j_gene: TRBJ2-2

CDR3nt: TGTGCCAGCAGTTTAAGCCTAGCGGGAGGTGAAGAGACCCAGTACTTC
CDR3aa: CASSLSLAGGEETQYF
d_gene: TRBD2
abundance: once
v_gene: TRBV27
j_gene: TRBJ2-5

CDR3nt: TGTGCCAGCGCCTTTAGGCTGGGGAGGGGGCGGAGGGCTTTCTTT
CDR3aa: CASAFRLGRGRRAFF
d_gene: TRBD1
abundance: NA
v_gene: TRBV28
j_gene: TRBJ1-1

CDR3nt: TGTGCCAGCAGTGAAGCGGGAGGGGGTTACCCCTACGAGCAGTACTTC
CDR3aa: CASSEAGGGYPYEQYF
d_gene: NA
abundance: NA
v_gene: TRBV2
j_gene: TRBJ2-7

CDR3nt: TGTGCCAGCAGTGAAGGAAGACTAGCGGGAGGTAGCTCCTACGAGCAGTACTTC
CDR3aa: CASSEGRLAGGSSYEQYF
d_gene: TRBD2
abundance: NA
v_gene: TRBV2
j_gene: TRBJ2-7

CDR3nt: TGTGCCAGCAGCATCCGGACTAGCGTGGACGAGCAGTACTTC
CDR3aa: CASSIRTSVDEQYF
d_gene: TRBD2
abundance: NA
v_gene: TRBV5-3
j_gene: TRBJ2-7

CDR3nt: TGTGCCAGCAGCTTAGGCCCGGCGTTCTCTGGAAACACCATATATTTT
CDR3aa: CASSLGPAFSGNTIYF
d_gene: NA
abundance: NA
v_gene: TRBV11-2
j_gene: TRBJ1-3

CDR3nt: TGTGCCAGCAGTTCCTCGTTCAACCAGGCGAATACTAGAAGCAACAATGAGCAGTTCTTC
CDR3aa: CASSSSFNQANTRSNNEQFF
d_gene: NA
abundance: NA
v_gene: TRBV28
j_gene: TRBJ2-1

CDR3nt: TGTGCCAGTAGTATGTCTAGCGGGCCTCCCGGGAATGAGCAGTTCTTC
CDR3aa: CASSMSSGPPGNEQFF
d_gene: TRBD2
abundance: NA
v_gene: TRBV19
j_gene: TRBJ2-1

CDR3nt: TGTGCCAGCCGAACAGGGAGGGGCTACACCTTC
CDR3aa: CASRTGRGYTF
d_gene: NA
abundance: few
v_gene: TRBV19
j_gene: TRBJ1-2

CDR3nt: TGTGCCAGCAGTTACTCAAGGGGCTTTTCCTACGAGCAGTACTTC
CDR3aa: CASSYSRGFSYEQYF
d_gene: NA
abundance: NA
v_gene: TRBV6-5
j_gene: TRBJ2-7

CDR3nt: TGTGCCAGCAGCCCGACAGGGGCGGTGGGCACCATATATTTT
CDR3aa: CASSPTGAVGTIYF
d_gene: TRBD1
abundance: once
v_gene: TRBV6-6
j_gene: TRBJ1-3

CDR3nt: TGCGCCAGCAGTGAGGGGACAGCCCGCTCCTACAATGAGCAGTTCTTC
CDR3aa: CASSEGTARSYNEQFF
d_gene: TRBD1
abundance: NA
v_gene: TRBV10-1
j_gene: TRBJ2-1

CDR3nt: TGTGCCAGCAGTACTAATGACCTACCCTACGAGCAGTACTTC
CDR3aa: CASSTNDLPYEQYF
d_gene: NA
abundance: NA
v_gene: TRBV27
j_gene: TRBJ2-7

CDR3nt: TGCGCCAGCAGCCAAGAAGCAGGGAACAATCAGCCCCAGCATTTT
CDR3aa: CASSQEAGNNQPQHF
d_gene: NA
abundance: NA
v_gene: TRBV4-1
j_gene: TRBJ1-5

CDR3nt: TGTGCCAGCAGCGTAGTGGACAGGGGAATTGACGAGCAGTACTTC
CDR3aa: CASSVVDRGIDEQYF
d_gene: TRBD1
abundance: NA
v_gene: TRBV9
j_gene: TRBJ2-7

CDR3nt: TGTGCCAGTAGATTTCGGGAACCAAATTCACCCCTCCACTTT
CDR3aa: CASRFREPNSPLHF
d_gene: NA
abundance: NA
v_gene: TRBV19
j_gene: TRBJ1-6

CDR3nt: TGCGCCAGCAGCCAAGCGGGAAGCTCCTACGAGCAGTACTTC
CDR3aa: CASSQAGSSYEQYF
d_gene: TRBD2
abundance: NA
v_gene: TRBV5-3
j_gene: TRBJ2-7

CDR3nt: TGTGCCAGCAGCCCCTTTGAGGGGGTAAGCTACGAGCAGTACTTC
CDR3aa: CASSPFEGVSYEQYF
d_gene: NA
abundance: NA
v_gene: TRBV7-9
j_gene: TRBJ2-7

CDR3nt: TGTGCCAGCAGCCAGAGCGGGAGAGAAAATGAGCAGTTCTTC
CDR3aa: CASSQSGRENEQFF
d_gene: TRBD2
abundance: NA
v_gene: TRBV4-2
j_gene: TRBJ2-1